The entry that follows covers one T cell receptor beta chain sequence. The sample originates from a study of T cells in Graves' hyperthyroidism and ophthalmopathy. CDR3 length: 15 residues. Germline V gene sequence: CDR1 SGHAT, CDR2 FQNNGV. Between the trimmed V and J ends, which lost 5 bases and 4 bases, there was a span of 17 bases. From RNA transcripts, TCR beta CDR3 regions were amplified. The primer set for the first-round RT-PCR of the TCR CDR3 was HTBI. Via MiXCR, TCRdb re-called the multiplex PCR reads, giving one row per CDR3 protein. The sample contains a few hundred thousand distinct CDR3 sequences, more than 12% of which appear only once.

This sequence was found in a woman between 40 and 50 years old with Graves' hyperthyroidism that later progressed to Graves' ophthalmopathy. This sequence joins TRBV11-2 and TRBJ1-1; possible D gene TRBD1, 6 bases. The sample consisted of blood. CDR3 protein: CASSLPTGLGTEAFF. The CDR3 nucleotides are TGTGCCAGCAGCCTTCCCACAGGGCTCGGCACTGAAGCTTTCTTT.